Presented here are 30 T cell receptor beta chains from one specimen sequenced in a study of blood T cell repertoires in COVID-19. Clones were read by immunoSEQ multiplex PCR, and TCRdb kept only the in-frame ones, dropping some. The sample includes almost 300,000 clones, more than 75% of them seen just once. The sequencing sample was made of peripheral blood. The receptors here all came from a man aged 65 to 79 with acute or convalescent COVID-19.

The rearrangement joins TRBV18 to TRBJ1-5; D remains unclear. V was clipped by 2 bases and J by 1 base, with 6 bases between them. Germline assignment: CDR1 KGHSH and CDR2 LQKENI. This CDR3 comprises 14 residues. The CDR3 coding sequence is TGTGCCAGCTCACCAGATACAAGCAATCAGCCCCAGCATTTT. Amino acids: CASSPDTSNQPQHF. The full variable domain, with the rest looked up from reference TRBV18 and TRBJ1-5, is NAGVMQNPRHLVRRRGQEARLRCSPMKGHSHVYWYRQLPEEGLKFMVYLQKENIIDESGMPKERFSAEFPKEGPSILRIQQVVRGDSAAYFCASSPDTSNQPQHFGDGTRLSIL.

This clone occurred a few times. The chain employs TRBV6-2 or TRBV6-3 and TRBJ2-1; 8 bases fit TRBD1. The length of the CDR3 is 17 residues. V gave up 5 bases and J gave up 7 bases; unmatched junction bases: 16. CDR1 MNHEY and CDR2 SVGEGT come from the germline V gene. The CDR3 DNA reads as TGTGCCAGCAGTGGGAAACTCCAGGGGGCAGTTCGGAATGAGCAGTTCTTC. Residues: CASSGKLQGAVRNEQFF.

This clone was observed once. The chain joins TRBV7-2 to TRBJ2-3; D perhaps matches TRBD1 (6 bases). This CDR3 has 15 residues. The V end was cut by 5 bases, the J end by 3 bases, with 15 bases between. Germline lookup yields CDR1 SGHTA and CDR2 FQGNSA. In DNA, the CDR3 is TGTGCCAGCAGCCTCGACAGGATCCAGACAGATACGCAGTATTTT. Translating it yields CASSLDRIQTDTQYF. The whole variable domain, remainder taken from reference TRBV7-2 and TRBJ2-3, is GAGVSQSPSNKVTEKGKDVELRCDPISGHTALYWYRQSLGQGLEFLIYFQGNSAPDKSGLPSDRFSAERTGGSVSTLTIQRTQQEDSAVYLCASSLDRIQTDTQYFGPGTRLTVL.

This sequence joins TRBV9 and TRBJ1-3; D unresolved. CDR3 size: 13 residues. V was trimmed by 0 bases and J by 8 bases, leaving 9 bases between them. Germline V gives CDR1 SGDLS, CDR2 YYNGEE. The CDR3 bases are TGTGCCAGCAGCGTAGGGGAGGAAGACACCATATATTTT. Translating it yields CASSVGEEDTIYF.

This chain joins TRBV9 and TRBJ2-1; the match to TRBD2 covers 8 bases. V was clipped by 0 bases and J by 2 bases; unmatched bases: 1. The CDR3 totals 15 residues. CDR1 and CDR2 (germline): SGDLS, YYNGEE. As DNA, the CDR3 is TGTGCCAGCAGCGTAGCGGGAGGGACCTACAATGAGCAGTTCTTC. Translating gives CASSVAGGTYNEQFF.

The genes are TRBV5-4 and TRBJ2-1, with 10 bases fitting TRBD2. J gave up 2 bases and V 2 bases, and 4 bases lay outside the gene matches. CDR3 length: 16 amino acids. CDR1 is SGHNT and CDR2 is YYREEE in the germline V gene (reference sequence). CDR3 nucleotides: TGTGCCAGCAGCTTAACTACTAGCGGGGCCTACAATGAGCAGTTCTTC. Protein sequence: CASSLTTSGAYNEQFF.

The rearrangement links TRBV6-1 to TRBJ2-1; maybe TRBD1 (5 bases). This CDR3 is 13 amino acids long. V was shortened by 3 bases and J by 8 bases, with 11 bases between the two germline ends. The germline V gene has CDR1 MNHNS and CDR2 SASEGT. As DNA, the CDR3 is TGTGCCAGCAGTGATGTAGGGGTCCATGAGCAGTTCTTC. Its translation is CASSDVGVHEQFF.

The chain has TRBV30 and TRBJ1-2; D might be TRBD1 (5 bases). In germline, CDR1 is GTSNPN, CDR2 SVGIG (reference sequence). This CDR3 spans 11 amino acids. CDR3 bases: TGTAAGGCAGGGTCAAACTATGGCTACACCTTC. Protein: CKAGSNYGYTF.

This chain uses TRBV10-3 with TRBJ1-2, with 10 bases that match TRBD1. Looked up from germline, CDR1 is ENHRY and CDR2 is SYGVKD. CDR3 length: 15 residues. J was trimmed by 8 bases and V by 5 bases; bases with no gene match: 11. This CDR3 is CAISTESTGGGGYTF. CDR3 nucleotide sequence: TGTGCCATCAGTACCGAGTCGACAGGGGGCGGCGGCTACACCTTC.

The chain carries TRBV30 and TRBJ1-1, with TRBD1 as a possible D gene (5 bases). V dropped 6 bases and J dropped 0 bases, with 11 bases sitting between them. The germline gives CDR1 GTSNPN, CDR2 SVGIG (reference sequence). The CDR3 has 13 amino acids. CDR3 DNA: TGTGCCTGCGACAGAGCCATGAACACTGAAGCTTTCTTT. Protein product: CACDRAMNTEAFF.

The genes are TRBV2 and TRBJ2-5; 16 bases are a match to TRBD2. Germline V gene data show CDR1 as SNHLY and CDR2 as FYNNEI. V lost 4 bases and J lost 5; bases outside the gene matches: 1. This CDR3 comprises 15 residues. The CDR3 loop reads CASSGGLAGGETQYF. DNA of the CDR3: TGTGCCAGCAGTGGGGGACTAGCGGGAGGGGAGACCCAGTACTTC.

The CDR3 reads CASSLSNSNTEAFF. As DNA, the CDR3 is TGTGCCAGCAGCTTGAGCAACAGTAACACTGAAGCTTTCTTT. The V and J genes are TRBV7-3 and TRBJ1-1; D unresolved. With 3 bases removed from V and 2 bases from J, the gap between germline ends came to 10 bases. The CDR3 totals 14 residues. Germline loops: CDR1 SGHTA, CDR2 FQGTGA.

The V and J genes are TRBV7-9 and TRBJ2-1, with a weak D call TRBD1 (6 bases). Trimming took 1 base from V and 7 from J, leaving 11 bases between them. Looked up from germline, CDR1 is SEHNR and CDR2 is FQNEAQ (reference sequence). The CDR3 consists of 14 residues. CDR3 loop: CASSLGAGQNEQFF. The CDR3 DNA sequence: TGTGCCAGCAGCTTAGGGGCAGGACAGAATGAGCAGTTCTTC.

The chain carries TRBV5-1 and TRBJ2-5; D call uncertain. CDR1 SGHRS and CDR2 YFSETQ come from the germline V gene. With 0 bases removed from V and 7 bases from J, the gap between germline ends came to 19 bases. The length of the CDR3 is 16 residues. The CDR3 is CASSLASGQAKMTQYF. The CDR3 nucleotides read TGCGCCAGCAGCTTGGCCTCAGGTCAGGCCAAGATGACCCAGTACTTC.

Comments on this clone: Other nucleotide sequences in the sample specify the same CDR3. The V call is TRBV4-1, the J call TRBJ2-7; TRBD2 is a possible D gene (6 bases). Germline V gives CDR1 MGHRA, CDR2 YSYEKL. The CDR3 length is 16 residues. V gave up 0 bases and J gave up 3 bases, with 15 bases separating them. CDR3 amino acids: CASSQDFGGSRYEQYF. The DNA of the CDR3 is TGCGCCAGCAGCCAAGATTTTGGAGGGAGCCGCTACGAGCAGTACTTC.

V and J are TRBV7-2 and TRBJ2-2; D is possibly TRBD2 (6 bases). Per the germline V gene, CDR1 is SGHTA and CDR2 is FQGNSA. Trimming took off 5 bases at V and 2 bases at J, with 18 bases between the two ends. CDR3 length: 17 residues. The CDR3 sequence is CASSTLPRGLNTGELFF. In nucleotides, the CDR3 is TGTGCCAGCAGCACCTTGCCCCGGGGACTTAACACCGGGGAGCTGTTTTTT.

In DNA form, the CDR3 reads TGTGCCAGTAGTATAGTCGCGGGGGGGCCGGTAGATACGCAGTATTTT. Translating gives CASSIVAGGPVDTQYF. V usage is TRBV19 and J usage is TRBJ2-3; TRBD2 agrees at 9 bases. The CDR3 runs 16 residues. Germline V CDR1 and CDR2: LNHDA, SQIVND (reference sequence). Trimming at V came to 1 base and at J to 5 bases, leaving 7 bases not matched to a gene.

The rearrangement links TRBV29-1 to TRBJ2-3; maybe TRBD1 (6 bases). Germline assignment: CDR1 SQVTM and CDR2 ANQGSEA. This CDR3 spans 14 amino acids. Trimming cost V 4 bases and J 0 bases, with 11 bases left between them. The CDR3, as DNA: TGCAGCGTTGCCGGGACACCCAGCACAGATACGCAGTATTTT. Translating it yields CSVAGTPSTDTQYF.

The gene calls are TRBV19 and TRBJ1-5; D perhaps matches TRBD1 (5 bases). This CDR3 region has 17 residues. V gave up 5 bases and J gave up 1 base, with 18 bases separating them. CDR1 is LNHDA, CDR2 SQIVND, per germline (reference sequence). The CDR3 reads CASSPETARPSNQPQHF. The CDR3 nucleotides are TGTGCCAGTAGTCCAGAGACAGCACGACCGAGCAATCAGCCCCAGCATTTT.

V gene TRBV4-3 combines with J gene TRBJ2-3, with 15 bases aligning to TRBD2. The CDR3 is made up of 18 amino acids. Trimming took 0 bases from V and 2 from J; bases not matched to a gene: 3. Germline V gene data show CDR1 as LGHNA and CDR2 as YSLEER. The CDR3 bases are TGCGCCAGCAGCCAAGAAGGACTAGCGGGGGGGTTCACAGATACGCAGTATTTT. Translated, it gives CASSQEGLAGGFTDTQYF.

This chain links TRBV4-2 with TRBJ2-4, with 9 nucleotides matching TRBD2. V dropped 2 bases and J dropped 5; count of bases not matched to a gene: 7. The CDR3 contains 16 residues. The germline V gene has CDR1 LGHNA and CDR2 YNFKEQ. The CDR3 sequence: CASSQSLTSGENIQYF. CDR3 DNA: TGTGCCAGCAGCCAAAGCCTGACTAGCGGAGAAAACATTCAGTACTTC.

The chain is built from TRBV5-1 and TRBJ2-3; D possibly corresponds to TRBD2 (6 bases). With 1 base removed from V and 6 bases from J, the gap between germline ends came to 24 bases. CDR3 size: 18 residues. CDR1 is SGHRS and CDR2 is YFSETQ in the germline V gene. The CDR3 sequence: CASSLLFRGGNSRDTQYF. The CDR3 nucleotides read TGCGCCAGCAGCTTGTTGTTTCGTGGGGGGAATTCAAGGGATACGCAGTATTTT. Looking up the rest from reference TRBV5-1 and TRBJ2-3 gives the full variable domain: KAGVTQTPRYLIKTRGQQVTLSCSPISGHRSVSWYQQTPGQGLQFLFEYFSETQRNKGNFPGRFSGRQFSNSRSEMNVSTLELGDSALYLCASSLLFRGGNSRDTQYFGPGTRLTVL.

CDR3 residues: CASSPIADNEQFF. DNA of the CDR3: TGCGCCAGCAGCCCCATCGCAGACAATGAGCAGTTCTTC. The J gene is TRBJ2-1, the V gene TRBV5-1; D unresolved. The CDR3 length is 13 residues. With 4 bases removed from V and 5 bases from J, the gap between germline ends came to 10 bases. Germline lookup yields CDR1 SGHRS and CDR2 YFSETQ.

The chain is built from TRBV5-4 and TRBJ2-7, with 12 bases that match TRBD1. CDR1 and CDR2 (germline): SGHNT, YYREEE (reference sequence). Losses at the gene ends were 4 bases for V and 1 base for J; bases not matched to a gene: 3. The CDR3 is made up of 15 amino acids. The CDR3 nucleotides are TGTGCCAGCAGCATGGGACAGGGGGCATCCTACGAGCAGTACTTC. Its protein product is CASSMGQGASYEQYF.

This clone showed up just a few times. The rearrangement uses TRBV7-2 and TRBJ1-1; D is unresolved. This CDR3 is 15 amino acids long. Per the germline V gene, CDR1 is SGHTA and CDR2 is FQGNSA. Trimming pared 0 bases from V and 2 bases from J, leaving 10 bases between. The CDR3 reads CASSLAQISNTEAFF. The CDR3 bases are TGTGCCAGCAGCTTAGCGCAGATTTCAAACACTGAAGCTTTCTTT.

J is TRBJ1-5 and V is TRBV2; D is ambiguous. CDR3 size: 11 residues. The ends were cut back, 4 bases at V and 9 bases at J, with 7 bases in the middle. Germline V gene lookup returns CDR1 SNHLY and CDR2 FYNNEI. This chain's CDR3 is CASSAHGPQHF. CDR3 in DNA: TGTGCCAGCAGTGCTCACGGGCCCCAGCATTTT.

The rearrangement links TRBV24-1 to TRBJ2-4; TRBD1 matches at 8 bases. This CDR3 spans 15 amino acids. The ends lost 4 bases at V and 7 bases at J; junction bases unmatched: 8. From germline, CDR1 is KGHDR and CDR2 SFDVKD. The CDR3 sequence is CATSDSGGAGNIQYF. CDR3 bases: TGTGCCACCAGTGACTCAGGGGGCGCGGGGAACATTCAGTACTTC.

The chain links TRBV4-1 to TRBJ2-2; TRBD2 aligns across 8 bases. The CDR3 consists of 15 residues. With V trimmed by 4 bases and J by 7 bases, 8 bases remained unmatched. Germline V lookup: CDR1 MGHRA, CDR2 YSYEKL. This CDR3 is CASSLGTSRGGELFF. CDR3 in DNA: TGCGCCAGCAGCCTCGGGACTAGTAGGGGCGGGGAGCTGTTTTTT.

V and J are TRBV10-3 and TRBJ1-1; 10 bases line up with TRBD1. V gave up 0 bases and J gave up 6 bases; unmatched junction bases: 1. CDR1 is ENHRY, CDR2 SYGVKD, per germline. The CDR3 is 14 amino acids. CDR3 nucleotides: TGTGCCATCAGTGAGTCAGGGACAGGGGCTGAAGCTTTCTTT. Residues: CAISESGTGAEAFF.

The chain employs TRBV19 and TRBJ1-5; 9 bases are a match to TRBD1. Germline lookup yields CDR1 LNHDA and CDR2 SQIVND (reference sequence). Trimming at V came to 4 bases and at J to 2 bases, leaving 6 bases not matched to a gene. This CDR3 is built from 16 residues. Here the CDR3 DNA reads TGTGCCAGTAGTAGGTACCGGGACAGGGGCAATCAGCCCCAGCATTTT. Translating gives CASSRYRDRGNQPQHF.